This passage covers 21 T cell receptor beta chains from one sample sequenced in a study of cytomegalovirus exposure and HLA in healthy donors. PCR used 60 Vbeta primers and 13 Jbeta primers. The method was immunoSEQ multiplex PCR; TCRdb's version includes in-frame clones alone and lacks a portion of them. Of about 140,000 clones in the sample, roughly 79% were seen once. Sequenced input: PBMCs. Receptors were obtained from a woman in her thirties or forties in good health and CMV-seronegative.

This rearrangement joins TRBV27 to TRBJ1-1; D is unclear. The germline V gene encodes CDR1 MNHEY and CDR2 SMNVEV (reference sequence). V lost 2 bases to trimming and J lost 1 base, with 14 bases between them. The CDR3 length is 16 residues. CDR3 loop: CASSLRSEDWNTEAFF. The CDR3 bases are TGTGCCAGCAGTTTACGGTCAGAGGATTGGAACACTGAAGCTTTCTTT.

CDR3: CASGQGGPDTQYF. The CDR3, as DNA: TGCGCCAGTGGGCAGGGGGGTCCAGATACGCAGTATTTT. The V and J genes are TRBV5-1 and TRBJ2-3; a possible D gene is TRBD1 (7 bases). This CDR3 spans 13 amino acids. V lost 8 bases and J lost 4, with 14 bases in between. Germline assignment: CDR1 SGHRS and CDR2 YFSETQ.

The chain couples TRBV5-1 to TRBJ2-7; a weak D match, TRBD1 (6 bases). CDR1 and CDR2 from the germline V gene are SGHRS and YFSETQ. The CDR3 runs 15 residues. With 3 bases removed from V and 6 bases from J, the gap between germline ends came to 19 bases. CDR3 residues: CASSSQDSFVAEQYF. The CDR3 DNA follows: TGCGCCAGCAGCTCCCAGGACAGCTTCGTCGCCGAGCAGTACTTC.

V usage is TRBV5-8 and J usage is TRBJ1-2, with 8 bases matching TRBD1. The CDR3 covers 13 residues. Germline-derived CDR1 and CDR2 are SGHTS and YDEGEE. The trim removed 4 bases at V and 4 bases at J, leaving 3 bases unmatched. The CDR3 loop is CASSQGQAYGYTF. CDR3 bases: TGTGCCAGCAGCCAGGGACAGGCCTATGGCTACACCTTC.

This clone was observed a handful of times. The chain combines TRBV19 with TRBJ2-1; TRBD2 aligns across 8 bases. The CDR3 totals 14 residues. Per germline, CDR1 LNHDA and CDR2 SQIVND (reference sequence). Trimming cost V 6 bases and J 7 bases; bases outside gene matches: 8. This CDR3 is CASRTGTSRNEQFF. The CDR3 coding sequence is TGTGCCAGTAGAACCGGGACTAGTCGGAATGAGCAGTTCTTC.

The chain couples TRBV28 to TRBJ1-2, with D hard to call. Trimming cost V 5 bases and J 5 bases, with 12 bases left between them. CDR1 MDHEN and CDR2 SYDVKM come from the germline V gene. There are 13 residues in the CDR3. As DNA, the CDR3 is TGTGCCAGCAGTGCTCTACCCGGTTATGGCTACACCTTC. This encodes CASSALPGYGYTF.

V and J are TRBV7-9 and TRBJ1-2; maybe TRBD1 (5 bases). Germline CDR1 reads SEHNR; CDR2 reads FQNEAQ (reference sequence). Trimming shortened V by 1 base and J by 4 bases, and 13 bases separated the two germline ends. The CDR3 covers 15 residues. CDR3 amino acids: CASSLDGRQPYGYTF. The CDR3 DNA sequence: TGTGCCAGCAGCTTAGACGGGCGACAGCCCTATGGCTACACCTTC.

In its sample, this clone was seen a few times. This chain uses TRBV6-5 with TRBJ1-1, with D possibly TRBD1 on 6 matching bases. V lost 0 bases and J lost 6, with 17 bases in between. The CDR3 contains 16 residues. Germline lookup yields CDR1 MNHEY and CDR2 SVGAGI. The CDR3 DNA reads TGTGCCAGCAGTTACTCACTAGGCCCACAGGGCGCTGAAGCTTTCTTT. Translated: CASSYSLGPQGAEAFF.

The chain recombines TRBV6-1 with TRBJ1-1; 7 nucleotides align to TRBD1. CDR3 size: 15 residues. V lost 6 bases to trimming and J lost 0 bases; unmatched junction nucleotides: 7. Germline CDR1 MNHNS, CDR2 SASEGT. The CDR3 nucleotides are TGTGCCAGCAGCGAAAGGACAGGACTGAACACTGAAGCTTTCTTT. Amino acid sequence: CASSERTGLNTEAFF.

In this sample, this clone turned up a few times. The chain couples TRBV27 to TRBJ1-1; TRBD1 matches at 8 bases. Trimming at V came to 8 bases and at J to 2 bases, leaving 4 bases not matched to a gene. The germline gives CDR1 MNHEY, CDR2 SMNVEV (reference sequence). This CDR3 region has 13 residues. CDR3: CASLDRDNTEAFF. DNA for the CDR3: TGTGCCAGCCTGGACAGGGACAACACTGAAGCTTTCTTT.

V is TRBV6-5 and J is TRBJ2-5; TRBD2 aligns across 9 bases. Germline lookup yields CDR1 MNHEY and CDR2 SVGAGI. The CDR3 spans 13 residues. With V trimmed by 11 bases and J by 4 bases, 8 bases remained unmatched. The CDR3: CAGGTSRGETQYF. In nucleotides, the CDR3 is TGTGCCGGGGGGACTAGCAGGGGAGAGACCCAGTACTTC.

In this sample, this clone turned up once. The gene calls are TRBV2 and TRBJ2-7; 7 positions agree with TRBD2. CDR1 is SNHLY and CDR2 is FYNNEI in the germline V gene. The CDR3 sequence is 14 residues long. V lost 7 bases and J lost 0; bases outside the gene matches: 6. The CDR3 nucleotides read TGTGCCAGCAAGGCTAGCGGAAGCTCCTACGAGCAGTACTTC. Its protein product is CASKASGSSYEQYF.

This rearrangement joins TRBV6-1 to TRBJ1-6; TRBD1 matches 7 bases. This CDR3 contains 17 residues. CDR1 is MNHNS and CDR2 is SASEGT in the germline V gene. V lost 4 bases, J lost 7 bases, and 13 bases stayed unmatched. As DNA, the CDR3 is TGTGCCAGCAGTGCGATGGATCAGGGGGGCGCCAATTCACCCCTCCACTTT. It yields the protein CASSAMDQGGANSPLHF.

The count of this clone is one. The chain has TRBV4-2 and TRBJ1-1; D is undetermined. From germline, CDR1 is LGHNA and CDR2 YNFKEQ. This CDR3 comprises 13 residues. Between the trimmed V and J ends, which lost 3 bases and 1 base, there was a span of 6 bases. Here the CDR3 DNA reads TGTGCCAGCAGCCAGGAGCGGAACACTGAAGCTTTCTTT. This gives the protein CASSQERNTEAFF.

The chain couples TRBV5-1 to TRBJ2-7; 8 bases match TRBD1. This CDR3 is built from 13 residues. The V gene end was trimmed by 4 bases and the J gene end by 4 bases; junction bases not matched to a gene: 4. From germline, CDR1 is SGHRS and CDR2 YFSETQ. CDR3 sequence (DNA): TGCGCCAGCAGCCGGACAGGGCGATACGAGCAGTACTTC. The encoded protein is CASSRTGRYEQYF.

This clone was observed a few times. The V and J genes are TRBV11-2 and TRBJ1-2, with a possible D match to TRBD1 (6 bases). The ends were cut back, 5 bases at V and 5 bases at J, with 12 bases in the middle. Germline-derived CDR1 and CDR2 are SGHAT and FQNNGV. This CDR3 has 13 residues. The CDR3: CASSMDRRYGYTF. CDR3 DNA sequence: TGTGCCAGCAGCATGGACAGAAGATATGGCTACACCTTC. The variable domain in full, with the rest retrieved from reference TRBV11-2 and TRBJ1-2, is EAGVAQSPRYKIIEKRQSVAFWCNPISGHATLYWYQQILGQGPKLLIQFQNNGVVDDSQLPKDRFSAERLKGVDSTLKIQPAKLEDSAVYLCASSMDRRYGYTFGSGTRLTVV.

This chain links TRBV9 with TRBJ1-2; D may be TRBD1 (5 bases). The germline V gene encodes CDR1 SGDLS and CDR2 YYNGEE. This CDR3 is built from 15 residues. V was clipped by 5 bases and J by 7 bases, with 21 bases between them. This CDR3 is CASRVAWGTGGGYTF. CDR3 DNA sequence: TGTGCCAGCAGAGTTGCTTGGGGGACTGGTGGTGGCTACACCTTC.

V is TRBV5-1 and J is TRBJ2-3; 8 positions agree with TRBD2. V shed 0 bases and J 5 bases; nucleotides not matched to a gene: 11. CDR1 is SGHRS, CDR2 YFSETQ, per germline. There are 17 residues in the CDR3. CDR3 sequence reads: CASSLAQVGGAIDTQYF. CDR3 DNA sequence: TGCGCCAGCAGCTTGGCCCAAGTCGGGGGGGCTATAGATACGCAGTATTTT.

The chain couples TRBV27 to TRBJ2-1, with D maybe TRBD1 (5 bases). Germline V gives CDR1 MNHEY, CDR2 SMNVEV (reference sequence). Trimming removed 1 base from V and 8 bases from J, with 9 bases in between. There are 13 residues in the CDR3. CDR3 DNA: TGTGCCAGCAGTTTATTCCAGGGCGATGAGCAGTTCTTC. Protein: CASSLFQGDEQFF.

This clone was found a few times. The chain combines TRBV7-9 with TRBJ1-2; D is possibly TRBD1 (6 bases). This CDR3 is 16 amino acids long. Between the trimmed V and J ends, which lost 5 bases and 0 bases, there was a span of 16 bases. CDR1 and CDR2 (germline): SEHNR, FQNEAQ (reference sequence). CDR3 sequence reads: CASSPGGAGANYGYTF. CDR3 coding DNA: TGTGCCAGCAGCCCGGGGGGGGCAGGCGCTAACTATGGCTACACCTTC.

V gene TRBV5-4 combines with J gene TRBJ2-7; the D gene is possibly TRBD1 (6 bases). The CDR3 consists of 13 residues. V was shortened by 3 bases and J by 2 bases, with 9 bases between the two germline ends. Per germline, CDR1 SGHNT and CDR2 YYREEE (reference sequence). This CDR3 reads CASSSGQTYEQYF. CDR3 DNA: TGTGCCAGCAGCTCAGGACAGACCTACGAGCAGTACTTC.